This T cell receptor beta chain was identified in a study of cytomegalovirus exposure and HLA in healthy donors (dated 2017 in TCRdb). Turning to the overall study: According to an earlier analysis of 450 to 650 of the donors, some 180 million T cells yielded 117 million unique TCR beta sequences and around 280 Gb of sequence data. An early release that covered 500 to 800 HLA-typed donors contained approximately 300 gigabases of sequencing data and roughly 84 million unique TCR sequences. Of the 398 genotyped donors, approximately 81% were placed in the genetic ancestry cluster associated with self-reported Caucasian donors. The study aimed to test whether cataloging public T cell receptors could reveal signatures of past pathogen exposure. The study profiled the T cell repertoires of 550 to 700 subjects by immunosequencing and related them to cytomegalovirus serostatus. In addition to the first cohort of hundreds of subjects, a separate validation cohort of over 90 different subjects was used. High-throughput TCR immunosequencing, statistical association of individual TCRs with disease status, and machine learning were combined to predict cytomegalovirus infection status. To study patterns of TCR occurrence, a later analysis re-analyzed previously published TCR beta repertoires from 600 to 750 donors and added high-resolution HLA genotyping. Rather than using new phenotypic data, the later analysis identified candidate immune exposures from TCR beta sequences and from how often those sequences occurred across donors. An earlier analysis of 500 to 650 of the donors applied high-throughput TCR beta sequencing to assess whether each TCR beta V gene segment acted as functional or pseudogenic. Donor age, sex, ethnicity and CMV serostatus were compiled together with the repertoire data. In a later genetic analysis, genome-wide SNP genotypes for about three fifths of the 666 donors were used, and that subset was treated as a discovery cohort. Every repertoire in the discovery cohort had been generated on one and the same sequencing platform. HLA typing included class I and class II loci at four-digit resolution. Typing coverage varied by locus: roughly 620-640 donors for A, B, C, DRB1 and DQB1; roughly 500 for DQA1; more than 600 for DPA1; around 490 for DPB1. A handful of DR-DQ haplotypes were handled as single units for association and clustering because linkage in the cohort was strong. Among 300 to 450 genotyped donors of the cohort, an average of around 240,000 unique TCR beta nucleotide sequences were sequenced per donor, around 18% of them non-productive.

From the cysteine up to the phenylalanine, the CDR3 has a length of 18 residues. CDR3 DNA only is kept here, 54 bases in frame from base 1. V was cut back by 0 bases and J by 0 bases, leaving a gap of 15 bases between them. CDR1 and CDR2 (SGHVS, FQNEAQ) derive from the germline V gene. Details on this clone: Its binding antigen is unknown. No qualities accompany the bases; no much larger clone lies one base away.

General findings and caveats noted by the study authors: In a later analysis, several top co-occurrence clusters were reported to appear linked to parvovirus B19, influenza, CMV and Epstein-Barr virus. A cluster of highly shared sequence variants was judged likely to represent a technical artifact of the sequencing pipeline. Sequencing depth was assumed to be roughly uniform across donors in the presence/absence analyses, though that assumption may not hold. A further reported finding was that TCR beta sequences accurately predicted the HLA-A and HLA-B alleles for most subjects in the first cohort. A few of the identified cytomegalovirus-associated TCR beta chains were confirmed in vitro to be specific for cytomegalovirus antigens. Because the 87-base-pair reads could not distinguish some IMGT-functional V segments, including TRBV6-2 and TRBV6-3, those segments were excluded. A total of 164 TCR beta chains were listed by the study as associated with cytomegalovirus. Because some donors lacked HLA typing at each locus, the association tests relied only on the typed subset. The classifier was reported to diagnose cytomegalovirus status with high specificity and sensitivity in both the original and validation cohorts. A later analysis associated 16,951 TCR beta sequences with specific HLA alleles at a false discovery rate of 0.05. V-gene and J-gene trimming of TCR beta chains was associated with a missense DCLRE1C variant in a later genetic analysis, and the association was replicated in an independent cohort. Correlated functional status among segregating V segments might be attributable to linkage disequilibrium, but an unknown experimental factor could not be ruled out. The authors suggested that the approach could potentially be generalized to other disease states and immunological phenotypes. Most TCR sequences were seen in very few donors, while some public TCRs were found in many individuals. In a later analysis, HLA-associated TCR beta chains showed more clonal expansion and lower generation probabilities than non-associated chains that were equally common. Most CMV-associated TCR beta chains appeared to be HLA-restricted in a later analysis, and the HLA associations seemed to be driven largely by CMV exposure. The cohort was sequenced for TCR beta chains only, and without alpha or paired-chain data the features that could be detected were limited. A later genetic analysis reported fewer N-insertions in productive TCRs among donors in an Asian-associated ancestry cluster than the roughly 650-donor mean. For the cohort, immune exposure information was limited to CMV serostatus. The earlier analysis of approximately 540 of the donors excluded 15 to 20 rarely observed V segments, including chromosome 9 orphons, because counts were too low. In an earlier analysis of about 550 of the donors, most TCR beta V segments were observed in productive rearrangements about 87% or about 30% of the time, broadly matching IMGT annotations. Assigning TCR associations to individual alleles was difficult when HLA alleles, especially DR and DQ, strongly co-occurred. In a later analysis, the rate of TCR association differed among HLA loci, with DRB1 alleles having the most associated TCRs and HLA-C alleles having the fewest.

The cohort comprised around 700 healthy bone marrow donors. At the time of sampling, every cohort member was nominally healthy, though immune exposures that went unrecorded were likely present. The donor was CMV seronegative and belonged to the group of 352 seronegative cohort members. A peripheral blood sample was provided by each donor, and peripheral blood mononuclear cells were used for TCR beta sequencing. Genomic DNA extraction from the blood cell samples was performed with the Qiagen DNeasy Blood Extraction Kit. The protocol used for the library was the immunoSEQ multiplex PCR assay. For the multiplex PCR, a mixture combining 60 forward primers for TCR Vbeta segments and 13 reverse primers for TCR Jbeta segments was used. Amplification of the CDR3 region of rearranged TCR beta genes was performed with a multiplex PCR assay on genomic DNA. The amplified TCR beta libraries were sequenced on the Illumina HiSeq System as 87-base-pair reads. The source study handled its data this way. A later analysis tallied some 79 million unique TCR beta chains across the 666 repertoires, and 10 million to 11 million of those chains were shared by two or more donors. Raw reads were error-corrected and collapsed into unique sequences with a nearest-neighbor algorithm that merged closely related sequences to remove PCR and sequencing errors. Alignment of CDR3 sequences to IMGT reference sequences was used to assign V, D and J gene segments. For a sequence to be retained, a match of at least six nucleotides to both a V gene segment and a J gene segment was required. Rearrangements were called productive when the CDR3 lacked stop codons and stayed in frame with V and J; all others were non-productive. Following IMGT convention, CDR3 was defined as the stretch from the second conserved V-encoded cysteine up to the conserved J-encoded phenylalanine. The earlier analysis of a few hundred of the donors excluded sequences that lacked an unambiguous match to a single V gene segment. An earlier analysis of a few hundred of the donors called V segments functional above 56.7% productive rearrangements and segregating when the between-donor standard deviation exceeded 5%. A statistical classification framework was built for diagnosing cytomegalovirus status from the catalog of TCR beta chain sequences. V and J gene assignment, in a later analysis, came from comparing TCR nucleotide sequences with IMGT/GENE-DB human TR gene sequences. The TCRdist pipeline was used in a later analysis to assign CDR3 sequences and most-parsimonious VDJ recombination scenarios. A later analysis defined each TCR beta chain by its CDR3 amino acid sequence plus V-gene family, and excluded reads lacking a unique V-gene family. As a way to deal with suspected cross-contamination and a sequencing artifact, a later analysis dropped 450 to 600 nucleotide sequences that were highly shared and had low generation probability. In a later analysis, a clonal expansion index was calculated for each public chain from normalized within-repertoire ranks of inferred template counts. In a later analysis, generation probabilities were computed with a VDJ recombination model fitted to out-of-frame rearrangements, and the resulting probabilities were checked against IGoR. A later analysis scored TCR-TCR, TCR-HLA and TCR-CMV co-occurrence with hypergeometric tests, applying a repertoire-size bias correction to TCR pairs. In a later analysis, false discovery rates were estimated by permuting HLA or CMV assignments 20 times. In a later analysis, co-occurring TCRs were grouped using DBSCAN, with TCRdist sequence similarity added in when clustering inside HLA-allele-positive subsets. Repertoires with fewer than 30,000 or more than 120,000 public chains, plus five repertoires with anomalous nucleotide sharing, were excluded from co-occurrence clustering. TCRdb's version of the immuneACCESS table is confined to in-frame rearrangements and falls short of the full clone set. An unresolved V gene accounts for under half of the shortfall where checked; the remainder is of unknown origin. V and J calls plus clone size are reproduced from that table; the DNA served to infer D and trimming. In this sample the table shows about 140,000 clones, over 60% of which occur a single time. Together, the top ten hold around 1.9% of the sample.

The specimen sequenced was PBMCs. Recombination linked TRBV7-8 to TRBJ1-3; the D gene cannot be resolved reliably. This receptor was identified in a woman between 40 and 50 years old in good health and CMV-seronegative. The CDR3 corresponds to CASSLALLKWSSGNTIYF. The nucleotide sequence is TGTGCCAGCAGCTTAGCGCTTCTGAAGTGGAGCTCTGGAAACACCATATATTTT.